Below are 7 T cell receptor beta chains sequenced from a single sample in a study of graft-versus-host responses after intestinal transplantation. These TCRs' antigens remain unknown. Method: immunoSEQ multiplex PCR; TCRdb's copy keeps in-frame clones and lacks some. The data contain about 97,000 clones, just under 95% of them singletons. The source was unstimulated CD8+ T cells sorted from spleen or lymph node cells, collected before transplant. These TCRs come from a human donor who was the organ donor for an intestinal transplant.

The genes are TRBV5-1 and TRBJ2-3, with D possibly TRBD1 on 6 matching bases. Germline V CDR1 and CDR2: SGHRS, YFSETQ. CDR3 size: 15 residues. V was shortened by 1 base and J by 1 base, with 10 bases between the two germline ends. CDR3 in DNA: TGCGCCAGCAGCTTGTACAGGGCGGGCACAGATACGCAGTATTTT. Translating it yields CASSLYRAGTDTQYF.

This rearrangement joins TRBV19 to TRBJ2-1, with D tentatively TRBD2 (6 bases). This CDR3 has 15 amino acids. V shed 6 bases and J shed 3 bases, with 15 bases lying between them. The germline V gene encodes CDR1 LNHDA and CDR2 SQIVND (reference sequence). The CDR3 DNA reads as TGTGCCAGTAGGCAAACTAGCTGGAACTACAATGAGCAGTTCTTC. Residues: CASRQTSWNYNEQFF.

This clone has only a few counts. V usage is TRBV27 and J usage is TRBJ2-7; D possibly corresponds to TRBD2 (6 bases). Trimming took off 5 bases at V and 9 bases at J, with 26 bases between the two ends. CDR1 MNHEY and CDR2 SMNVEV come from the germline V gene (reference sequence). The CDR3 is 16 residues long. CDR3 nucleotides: TGTGCCAGCAGTCCACGGACGGAGACTAGGAAATCAAGGCAGTACTTC. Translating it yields CASSPRTETRKSRQYF.

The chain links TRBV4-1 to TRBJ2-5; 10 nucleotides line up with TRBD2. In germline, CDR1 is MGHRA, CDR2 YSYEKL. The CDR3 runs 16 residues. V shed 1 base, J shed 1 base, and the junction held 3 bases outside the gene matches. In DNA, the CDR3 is TGCGCCAGCAGCCAAGGTTTAGCGGGGGGCCAAGAGACCCAGTACTTC. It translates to CASSQGLAGGQETQYF.

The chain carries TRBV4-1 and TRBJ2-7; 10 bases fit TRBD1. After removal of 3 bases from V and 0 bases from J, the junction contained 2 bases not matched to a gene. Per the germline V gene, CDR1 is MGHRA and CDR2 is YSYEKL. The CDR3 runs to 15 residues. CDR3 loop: CASSQGQGTSYEQYF. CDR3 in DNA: TGCGCCAGCAGCCAGGGACAGGGGACCTCCTACGAGCAGTACTTC.

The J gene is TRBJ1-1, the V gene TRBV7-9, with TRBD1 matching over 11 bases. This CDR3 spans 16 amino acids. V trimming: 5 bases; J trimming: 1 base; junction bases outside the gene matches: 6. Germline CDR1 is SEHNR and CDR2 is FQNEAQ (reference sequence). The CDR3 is CASSTLGQGGNTEAFF. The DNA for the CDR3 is TGTGCCAGCAGCACCTTGGGACAGGGGGGGAACACTGAAGCTTTCTTT.

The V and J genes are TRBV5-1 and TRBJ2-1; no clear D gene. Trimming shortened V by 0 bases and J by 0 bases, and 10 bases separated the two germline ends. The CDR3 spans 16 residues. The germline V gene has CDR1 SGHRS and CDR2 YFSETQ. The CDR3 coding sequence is TGCGCCAGCAGCTTGGCCGGTTTTGGCTCCTACAATGAGCAGTTCTTC. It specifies CASSLAGFGSYNEQFF. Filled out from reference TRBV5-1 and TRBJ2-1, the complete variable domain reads KAGVTQTPRYLIKTRGQQVTLSCSPISGHRSVSWYQQTPGQGLQFLFEYFSETQRNKGNFPGRFSGRQFSNSRSEMNVSTLELGDSALYLCASSLAGFGSYNEQFFGPGTRLTVL.